The present T cell receptor beta chain was sequenced within a study of shared clonotypes between healthy human individuals. Study-wide context: Donors, aged 18 to 49, were a couple of women and a few men.

J was trimmed by 4 bases and V by 4 bases; bases with no gene match: 5. Per germline, CDR1 SNHLY and CDR2 FYNNEI. CDR3 length equals 16 residues. The table came from immunoSEQ multiplex PCR; TCRdb's copy has only in-frame clones and leaves some out. The sample carries approximately 2,300,000 clones, around 93% recorded once. The material sequenced was naive CD4+ T cells from PBMCs. Subset meaning: CD45RA+ positively selected. The chain carries TRBV2 and TRBJ2-2; 11 nucleotides line up with TRBD2. The TCR originated in a man younger than 35 in good health. Some clones in this sample may be carry-over from other donors' samples. CDR3 in amino acids: CASSVLAGVGTGELFF. The DNA for the CDR3 is TGTGCCAGCAGTGTACTAGCGGGAGTTGGCACCGGGGAGCTGTTTTTT.